This T cell receptor beta chain derives from a study of blood T cell repertoires in COVID-19. Cohort placement rested on clinical history that participants reported themselves. Donors in Cohort 3 who had recovered were those with two negative PCRs, healthcare professional clearance, or resolution of their symptoms. The CDR3 has 14 residues. Trimming pared 5 bases from V and 6 bases from J, leaving 17 bases between. Germline CDR1 reads SNHLY; CDR2 reads FYNNEI. The table came from immunoSEQ multiplex PCR; TCRdb's copy has only in-frame clones and leaves some out. The table records hundreds of thousands of clones, 75% to 90% of them present only once.

The V and J genes are TRBV2 and TRBJ2-7; D is uncertain. The sample comprised PBMCs or T cells enriched from blood (not recorded which). This TCR derives from a young man who had recovered from COVID-19. The CDR3 loop is CASSRGQSVREQYF. The CDR3 bases are TGTGCCAGCAGTCGAGGCCAGTCCGTCCGCGAGCAGTACTTC.